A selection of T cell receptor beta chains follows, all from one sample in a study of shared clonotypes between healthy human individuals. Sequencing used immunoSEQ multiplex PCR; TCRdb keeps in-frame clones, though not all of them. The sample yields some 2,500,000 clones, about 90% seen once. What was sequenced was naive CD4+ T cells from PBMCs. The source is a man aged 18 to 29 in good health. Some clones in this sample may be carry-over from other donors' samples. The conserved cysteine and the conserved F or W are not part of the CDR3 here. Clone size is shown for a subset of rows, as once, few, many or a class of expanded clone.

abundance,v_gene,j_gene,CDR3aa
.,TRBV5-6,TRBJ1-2,ASSWRDREYYGYT
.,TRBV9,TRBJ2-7,ASRLGVYYEQY
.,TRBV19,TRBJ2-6,ATRQRSGALAGANVLT
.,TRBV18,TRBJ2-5,ASSPPSRARQETQY
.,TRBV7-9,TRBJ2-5,ASSLASGEQY
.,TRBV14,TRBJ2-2,ASSQVPGELF
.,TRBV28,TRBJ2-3,ASGRHTDTQY
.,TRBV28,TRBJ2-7,AILGTSPYEQY
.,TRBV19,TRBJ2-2,ASSIPGGNTGELF
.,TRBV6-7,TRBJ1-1,ASRPDRGQGTEAF
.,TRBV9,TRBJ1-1,ASSERTGGYTEAF
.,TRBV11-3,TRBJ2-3,ASSWGRTDTQY
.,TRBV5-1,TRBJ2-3,ASSPIAGVLDTQY
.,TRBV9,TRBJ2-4,ASSVGGGAKNIQY
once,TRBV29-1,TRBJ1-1,SVRGRENTEAF
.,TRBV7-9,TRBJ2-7,ASSFFSSGEQY
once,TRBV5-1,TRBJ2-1,ASSPGGRDLGEQF
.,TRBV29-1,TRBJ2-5,SVREGETQY
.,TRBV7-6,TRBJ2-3,ASSLYGSGTDTQY
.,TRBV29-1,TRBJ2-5,SVVYQGLLETQY
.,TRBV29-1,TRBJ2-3,SVALRNTDAQY
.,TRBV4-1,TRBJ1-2,ASRDQGKYGYT
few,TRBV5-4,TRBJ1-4,ASSGDTGPSEKLF
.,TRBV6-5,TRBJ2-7,ASSYLPGQGDYEQY
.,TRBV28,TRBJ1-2,ASVELGQGAGYGYT
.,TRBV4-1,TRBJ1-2,ASSQLPGTGAGYT
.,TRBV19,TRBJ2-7,ASSNNPVTGTGDFRDHEQY
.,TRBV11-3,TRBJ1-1,ASSSTGLNTEAF
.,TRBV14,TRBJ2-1,ASSPPEWIAGGYNEQF
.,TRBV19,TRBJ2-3,ASSITGGVRDTQY
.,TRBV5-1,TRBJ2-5,ASSPEGHATQETQY
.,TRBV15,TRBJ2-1,ATSRERLDVREQF
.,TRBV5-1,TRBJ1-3,ASSLAGGNTIY
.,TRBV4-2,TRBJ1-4,ASSQVSGEVQEKLF
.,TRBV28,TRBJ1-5,ASRQGTRGNQPQH
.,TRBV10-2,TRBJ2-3,ASRVAGGTDTQY
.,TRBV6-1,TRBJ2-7,ASSPGQGAREQY
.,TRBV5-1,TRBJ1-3,ASSLPRTGKENTIY
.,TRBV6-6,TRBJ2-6,ASSPGTSNVLT
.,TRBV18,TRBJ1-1,ASSSTSNTEAF
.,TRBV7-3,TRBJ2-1,ASSSGGRGSDNEQF
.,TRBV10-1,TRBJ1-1,ATSRTRNTEAF
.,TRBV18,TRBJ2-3,ASSPTAEGRVDTQY
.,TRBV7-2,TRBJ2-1,ASSLLGQGTDEQF
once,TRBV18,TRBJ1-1,ASSPPDSTEAF
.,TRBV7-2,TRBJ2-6,ASSFSGAGANVLT
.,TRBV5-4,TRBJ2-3,ASSPSLLARGTDTQY
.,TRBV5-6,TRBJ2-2,ASSLGVTGELF